Presented here are 7 T cell receptor beta chains from one specimen sequenced in a study of T cell repertoires in cytomegalovirus infection. TCRdb analysed the reads with MiXCR anew, one entry per CDR3 protein. Counted here are 680,000 or so distinct CDR3 sequences, 35% to 40% occurring once; the ten biggest clones make up around 2.8%. Sequenced material: PBMCs. Every receptor here comes from a human donor in good health (CMV status not recorded). Some clones in this sample may be carry-over from other donors' samples.

Of note for this clonotype: A much larger clone differs from this one at a single base, so this may be a read error. The V gene is TRBV12-3 or TRBV12-4, the J gene TRBJ1-1; D unclear. The CDR3 spans 11 residues. The CDR3 region is CASSLESEALF. The CDR3 coding sequence is TGTGCCAGCAGTTTGGAATCTGAAGCTTTATTT.

Points on this clonotype: This likely comes from a read error, as the CDR3 has no conserved phenylalanine or tryptophan at its end. The chain employs TRBV4-1 and TRBJ2-7, with 7 bases that match TRBD1. Germline trimming cut 4 bases from V and 3 bases from J; bases unmatched to any gene: 6. The CDR3 runs 14 residues. The germline CDR1 and CDR2 sequences are MGHRA and YSYEKL. CDR3 protein: CASSLSTGIYEQYL. The DNA for the CDR3 is TGCGCCAGCAGCCTTTCGACAGGGATCTACGAGCAGTACTTA.

There are a few counts of this clonotype. This chain links TRBV28 with TRBJ1-5, with a possible D match to TRBD1 (6 bases). The CDR3 loop spans 15 amino acids. Trimming shortened V by 3 bases and J by 3 bases, and 12 bases separated the two germline ends. Per germline, CDR1 MDHEN and CDR2 SYDVKM. In nucleotides, the CDR3 is TGTGCCAGCAGTTTGCACAGGGCGAACAATCAGCCCCAGCATTTT. Its translation: CASSLHRANNQPQHF.

This clonotype was counted between two and nine times. The chain uses TRBV7-2 and TRBJ2-2; D gene unclear. The length of the CDR3 is 12 residues. Germline values: CDR1 SGHTA, CDR2 FQGNSA. The V end lost 8 bases, the J end lost 4 bases, and 8 bases lay between the germline ends. CDR3 amino acids: CASGVTTGELFF. CDR3 in DNA: TGTGCCAGCGGAGTAACCACCGGGGAGCTGTTTTTT.

This clonotype has just one count. The CDR3 sequence is CASSLTPPDRGYSPLHF. CDR3 in DNA: TGTGCCAGCAGCTTAACCCCTCCCGACAGGGGATATTCACCCCTCCACTTT. V usage is TRBV7-3 and J usage is TRBJ1-6; TRBD1 agrees at 8 bases. CDR1 SGHTA and CDR2 FQGTGA come from the germline V gene. After removal of 0 bases from V and 8 bases from J, the junction contained 9 bases not matched to a gene. The CDR3 runs to 17 residues.

In its sample, this clonotype was seen a few times. The V and J genes are TRBV11-1 and TRBJ1-5; 7 bases agree with TRBD1. Unmatched junction bases numbered 5, after V lost 1 base and J lost 5 bases. CDR1 is SGHAT, CDR2 FQDESV, per germline (reference sequence). The CDR3 sequence is 15 residues long. The CDR3 spells CASSLEAGGDQPQHF. The CDR3 nucleotides are TGTGCCAGCAGCTTAGAGGCAGGGGGTGATCAGCCCCAGCATTTT.

There are a few counts of this clonotype. The V call is TRBV29-1, the J call TRBJ2-5; TRBD2 matches 8 bases. With V trimmed by 3 bases and J by 2 bases, 5 bases remained unmatched. In germline, CDR1 is SQVTM, CDR2 ANQGSEA. CDR3 length: 14 residues. CDR3 in DNA: TGCAGCGTTGAGAGGGCGGGGGGACAAGAGACCCAGTACTTC. Translation gives CSVERAGGQETQYF.